The 24 T cell receptor beta chains reported below all come from one sample, sequenced in a study of Graves' ophthalmopathy and Graves' hyperthyroidism. RNA transcripts yielded amplified TCR beta CDR3 regions. HTBI-primed RT-PCR formed the first round, and a multiplex PCR formed the second. A single record per CDR3 protein comes from TCRdb applying MiXCR to the multiplex PCR reads. The sample consists of 300,000 to 500,000 distinct CDR3 sequences, 15% to 19% of them appearing once. Specimen: peripheral blood. All receptors come from a woman in her late teens or twenties with stable Graves' hyperthyroidism.

In this sample, this clonotype turned up many times. V and J are TRBV5-1 and TRBJ2-7, with D perhaps TRBD1 or TRBD2 (5 bases each). Trimming removed 4 bases from V and 3 bases from J, with 11 bases in between. CDR1 and CDR2 (germline): SGHRS, YFSETQ. This CDR3 is 13 amino acids long. CDR3: CASSGGPDYEQYF. CDR3 coding DNA: TGCGCCAGCAGCGGGGGTCCGGACTACGAGCAGTACTTC.

This clonotype was recorded many times. The rearrangement joins TRBV5-1 to TRBJ2-7, with 7 nucleotides matching TRBD2. Germline CDR1 is SGHRS and CDR2 is YFSETQ. V shed 3 bases and J 6 bases; nucleotides not matched to a gene: 9. This CDR3 comprises 14 residues. This chain's CDR3 is CASSSDSGRSEQYF. The CDR3 DNA is TGCGCCAGCAGCTCCGACTCCGGGAGGAGCGAGCAGTACTTC.

This clonotype was seen only a few times. The chain couples TRBV12-3 or TRBV12-4 to TRBJ2-7; TRBD1 matches at 7 bases. The CDR3 loop spans 13 amino acids. V shed 9 bases, J shed 2 bases, and the junction held 7 bases outside the gene matches. The chain's CDR3 is CASRFGTAYEQYF. The CDR3 nucleotides are TGTGCCAGTCGCTTTGGGACAGCCTACGAGCAGTACTTC.

This clonotype was counted ten times or more. The CDR3 protein is CASSSYRDRAPYEQYF. The CDR3 region has the DNA TGTGCCAGCAGCTCGTACCGGGACAGGGCCCCCTACGAGCAGTACTTC. The chain has TRBV11-2 and TRBJ2-7; TRBD1 agrees at 9 bases. CDR3 length: 16 amino acids. V lost 4 bases and J lost 2; bases outside the gene matches: 9. Germline CDR1 reads SGHAT; CDR2 reads FQNNGV.

This clonotype was counted many times. This sequence joins TRBV9 and TRBJ1-3; D is uncertain. The CDR3 is 15 amino acids. Germline-derived CDR1 and CDR2 are SGDLS and YYNGEE. Trimming removed 0 bases from V and 3 bases from J, with 10 bases in between. The CDR3 nucleotides are TGTGCCAGCAGCGTAGCTAACGGTGGTGGAAACACCATATATTTT. Translation gives CASSVANGGGNTIYF.

J is TRBJ2-7 and V is TRBV3-1, with 15 nucleotides matching TRBD2. Germline trimming cut 4 bases from V and 8 bases from J; bases unmatched to any gene: 3. The CDR3 spans 14 residues. CDR1 and CDR2 (germline): LGHDT, YNNKEL (reference sequence). The CDR3 nucleotides read TGTGCCAGCAGCCCCGGGACTAGCGGGGGGAAGCAGTACTTC. Its translation: CASSPGTSGGKQYF.

This clonotype turned up a few times. The chain recombines TRBV7-8 with TRBJ2-7, with 10 bases that match TRBD1. The CDR3 covers 15 residues. The V segment lost 4 bases and the J segment 4 bases; nucleotides outside the gene matches: 7. Germline V gene lookup returns CDR1 SGHVS and CDR2 FQNEAQ. The CDR3 reads CASSSQPGQGYEQYF. Here the CDR3 DNA reads TGTGCCAGCAGCTCCCAGCCGGGACAGGGGTACGAGCAGTACTTC.

Ten or more counts support this clonotype. The chain carries TRBV5-6 and TRBJ1-6; 8 nucleotides agree with TRBD1. Germline values: CDR1 SGHDT, CDR2 YYEEEE. The CDR3 extends over 12 amino acids. Trimming cost V 9 bases and J 10 bases; bases outside gene matches: 6. CDR3 sequence reads: CATRGLGSPLHF. The CDR3 nucleotides read TGTGCCACCAGGGGGCTCGGATCACCCCTCCACTTT.

This clonotype has a count of ten or more. V and J are TRBV6-5 and TRBJ1-2; 10 bases are shared with TRBD1. The CDR3 length is 13 residues. Germline V CDR1 and CDR2: MNHEY, SVGAGI. Unmatched junction bases numbered 2, after V lost 4 bases and J lost 6 bases. The CDR3 spells CASSFGQGDGYTF. CDR3 nucleotides: TGTGCCAGCAGTTTTGGACAGGGGGATGGCTACACCTTC.

This clonotype was seen ten or more times. This chain uses TRBV6-5 with TRBJ2-2; D might be TRBD1 (7 bases). V was pared by 0 bases and J by 6 bases, with 17 bases between. Germline CDR1 MNHEY, CDR2 SVGAGI. The CDR3 spans 17 residues. CDR3 residues: CASSYSEGAISAGELFF. The CDR3 nucleotides read TGTGCCAGCAGTTACTCGGAGGGGGCGATTTCTGCCGGGGAGCTGTTTTTT.

This clonotype was detected a few times. The chain is built from TRBV6-1 and TRBJ1-5; tentatively, D is TRBD1 (6 bases). Trimming took 7 bases from V and 4 from J, leaving 17 bases between them. This CDR3 comprises 15 residues. Per germline, CDR1 MNHNS and CDR2 SASEGT. The CDR3 nucleotides read TGTGCCAGCATACCAGACAAAGGGGGTAATCAGCCCCAGCATTTT. Encoded protein: CASIPDKGGNQPQHF.

This clonotype occurred many times. This chain uses TRBV2 with TRBJ2-7; TRBD1 matches at 11 bases. The germline gives CDR1 SNHLY, CDR2 FYNNEI. Trimming removed 5 bases from V and 3 bases from J; junction bases left unmatched: 3. The CDR3 spans 14 residues. The CDR3, as DNA: TGTGCCAGCAGTCCGGGACAGGGGGACTACGAGCAGTACTTC. Translated: CASSPGQGDYEQYF.

This clonotype was detected a few times. The J gene is TRBJ2-6, the V gene TRBV6-4, with 7 bases that match TRBD1. The V and J ends lost 3 bases and 0 bases, in that order; junction bases with no gene match: 17. Germline CDR1 MRHNA, CDR2 SNTAGT. The CDR3 is made up of 21 amino acids. CDR3 in DNA: TGTGCCAGCAGTGAATCCTTCAGGAGGACAGGAGTAAGCTCTGGGGCCAACGTCCTGACTTTC. Translating it yields CASSESFRRTGVSSGANVLTF.

This clonotype was seen at least ten times. The genes are TRBV19 and TRBJ1-1; 8 bases agree with TRBD1. The ends lost 4 bases at V and 4 bases at J; junction bases unmatched: 8. CDR1 and CDR2 from the germline V gene are LNHDA and SQIVND (reference sequence). The length of the CDR3 is 15 residues. The CDR3, as DNA: TGTGCCAGTAGTACCACAGGGGGAGGAGGCACTGAAGCTTTCTTT. This gives the protein CASSTTGGGGTEAFF.

This clonotype was counted many times. The V call is TRBV27, the J call TRBJ1-2, with D perhaps matching TRBD1 (6 bases). CDR3 length equals 16 residues. V lost 0 bases, J lost 5 bases, and 16 bases lay in between. Looked up from germline, CDR1 is MNHEY and CDR2 is SMNVEV (reference sequence). CDR3 sequence: CASSLSSEGGRYGYTF. The CDR3 DNA follows: TGTGCCAGCAGTTTATCGTCTGAGGGGGGCAGGTATGGCTACACCTTC.

The rearrangement links TRBV12-3 or TRBV12-4 to TRBJ1-3, with D possibly being TRBD1 (5 bases). Trimming left V 7 bases short and J 6 bases short, with 16 bases between. The CDR3 spans 14 residues. The CDR3 is CASTQMTAENTIYF. CDR3 coding DNA: TGTGCCAGCACCCAAATGACAGCCGAAAACACCATATATTTT.

Many counts were recorded for this clonotype. V gene TRBV11-1 combines with J gene TRBJ2-5; TRBD2 agrees at 10 bases. With V trimmed by 4 bases and J by 1 base, 12 bases remained unmatched. This CDR3 comprises 18 residues. The germline V gene encodes CDR1 SGHAT and CDR2 FQDESV (reference sequence). In DNA, the CDR3 is TGTGCCAGCAGCTCCCTGGGGAGTAGCGGGGGGCCCCAAGAGACCCAGTACTTC. Translation: CASSSLGSSGGPQETQYF.

The rearrangement joins TRBV12-3 or TRBV12-4 to TRBJ2-2; 10 nucleotides align to TRBD2. The CDR3 consists of 17 residues. With 7 bases clipped from V and 4 bases from J, the junction kept 12 bases outside the gene matches. This chain's CDR3 is CASTSFLAGALTGELFF. The CDR3 DNA is TGTGCCAGCACCTCCTTTCTAGCGGGGGCCCTCACCGGGGAGCTGTTTTTT.

Ten or more counts support this clonotype. The chain recombines TRBV20-1 with TRBJ1-1; D gene unclear. Germline values: CDR1 DFQATT, CDR2 SNEGSKA (reference sequence). Deletions cut 6 bases from V and 0 bases from J, with 11 bases between. The CDR3 is made up of 13 amino acids. The CDR3: CSAANILNTEAFF. CDR3 in DNA: TGCAGTGCCGCGAATATTCTGAACACTGAAGCTTTCTTT.

This clonotype was counted a few times. The V and J genes are TRBV2 and TRBJ2-7; the D call may be TRBD1 or TRBD2 (6 bases each). The V gene's germline CDR1 is SNHLY and CDR2 FYNNEI. This CDR3 contains 16 residues. The germline V and J ends were trimmed by 4 bases and 3 bases, with 19 bases remaining between them. This CDR3 reads CASSVGGPGINYEQYF. The CDR3 DNA reads as TGTGCCAGCAGTGTTGGGGGGCCAGGGATAAACTACGAGCAGTACTTC.

This clonotype came up a few times. This chain links TRBV12-3 or TRBV12-4 with TRBJ2-2, with D unclear. Trimming removed 7 bases from V and 4 bases from J, with 4 bases in between. The CDR3 extends over 11 amino acids. CDR3 protein: CASTITGELFF. Here the CDR3 DNA reads TGTGCCAGCACCATCACCGGGGAGCTGTTTTTT.

The sample holds many counts of this clonotype. The J gene is TRBJ2-7, the V gene TRBV7-3; no firm D call. This CDR3 is 11 amino acids long. Germline V gene data show CDR1 as SGHTA and CDR2 as FQGTGA. V was shortened by 5 bases and J by 5 bases, with 7 bases between the two germline ends. CDR3 region: CASSPQDEQYF. CDR3 sequence (DNA): TGTGCCAGCAGCCCCCAAGACGAGCAGTACTTC.

This clonotype was observed many times. The V call is TRBV7-8, the J call TRBJ1-1; 11 bases map to TRBD1. Trimming at V came to 7 bases and at J to 3 bases, leaving 10 bases not matched to a gene. CDR1 and CDR2 (germline): SGHVS, FQNEAQ. This CDR3 is built from 16 residues. The CDR3 spells CASTNPGQGADTEAFF. For the CDR3, the DNA is TGTGCCAGCACCAACCCCGGACAGGGGGCTGACACTGAAGCTTTCTTT.

This clonotype appeared many times. V is TRBV20-1 and J is TRBJ1-5; D unresolved. This CDR3 spans 14 amino acids. CDR1 DFQATT and CDR2 SNEGSKA come from the germline V gene (reference sequence). V was pared by 0 bases and J by 3 bases, with 9 bases between. The CDR3 protein is CSARDTRPNQPQHF. The CDR3 DNA reads TGCAGTGCTAGAGATACCAGACCCAATCAGCCCCAGCATTTT.